The clone carrying this T cell receptor (beta chain) was found many times. The data were obtained in a study of OX40 agonist ivuxolimab in advanced cancers. Sequencing used immunoSEQ multiplex PCR; TCRdb keeps in-frame clones, though not all of them. This table has around 5,000 clones, roughly 64% appearing once. The CDR3 sequence is 11 residues long. V lost 1 base to trimming and J lost 6 bases, with 2 bases between them. Germline V gene data show CDR1 as SGHDT and CDR2 as YYEEEE. The sample consisted of CD4+ or CD8+ T cells sorted from blood, taken in a trial of the OX40 agonist ivuxolimab. The V call is TRBV5-6, the J call TRBJ1-3, with unresolved D. The source of this sequence is an adult with an advanced solid tumor such as melanoma, head and neck, liver or kidney cancer. The CDR3: CASSLLNTIYF. For the CDR3, the DNA is TGTGCCAGCAGCTTGTTAAACACCATATATTTT.